These T cell receptor beta chains were read from a single sample in a study of T cell clones after liver transplantation. Assay: immunoSEQ multiplex PCR; the TCRdb copy retains only in-frame clones and omits some. This table holds approximately 18,000 clones, around 84% found once. This material consisted of CD8+ T cells from blood, taken roughly 48 months after liver transplant. The origin of the receptors is a human patient who received a liver transplant. The T cells may come from the graft donor. CDR3s include the opening cysteine and the closing phenylalanine or tryptophan. D genes are given only for firm matches. Part of the rows lack a size; the others show once, few, many or a class for expanded clones.

cdr3_aa: CASSPAWQYYNEQFF
cdr3_nt: TGTGCCAGCAGCCCTGCGTGGCAGTATTACAATGAGCAGTTCTTC
clone_size: -
v_call: TRBV11-2
j_call: TRBJ2-1
d_call: -

cdr3_aa: CASSFTGGESNEKLFF
cdr3_nt: TGCGCCAGCAGCTTTACAGGGGGCGAGTCTAATGAAAAACTGTTTTTT
clone_size: many
v_call: TRBV5-1
j_call: TRBJ1-4
d_call: TRBD1

cdr3_aa: CASSLVGDRAYEQYF
cdr3_nt: TGTGCCAGCAGCTTAGTTGGGGACAGAGCCTACGAGCAGTACTTC
clone_size: -
v_call: TRBV7-6
j_call: TRBJ2-7
d_call: TRBD1

cdr3_aa: CASELPFDEQFF
cdr3_nt: TGTGCCAGCGAATTACCGTTCGATGAGCAGTTCTTC
clone_size: -
v_call: TRBV18
j_call: TRBJ2-1
d_call: -

cdr3_aa: CASSQTPPSSYNEQFF
cdr3_nt: TGTGCCAGCAGCCAAACTCCGCCCAGCTCCTACAATGAGCAGTTCTTC
clone_size: -
v_call: TRBV4-2
j_call: TRBJ2-1
d_call: -

cdr3_aa: CASSFNTGELFF
cdr3_nt: TGTGCCAGCAGTTTTAACACCGGGGAGCTGTTTTTT
clone_size: few
v_call: TRBV27
j_call: TRBJ2-2
d_call: -

cdr3_aa: CASSLSGSLNTEAFF
cdr3_nt: TGTGCCAGCAGTTTATCGGGCAGTTTGAACACTGAAGCTTTCTTT
clone_size: -
v_call: TRBV27
j_call: TRBJ1-1
d_call: -

cdr3_aa: CASSLVGDTDTQYF
cdr3_nt: TGTGCCAGCAGCTTAGTGGGGGATACAGATACGCAGTATTTT
clone_size: -
v_call: TRBV7-2
j_call: TRBJ2-3
d_call: -

cdr3_aa: CSVIGTGGGETQYF
cdr3_nt: TGCAGCGTAATAGGGACAGGGGGAGGAGAGACCCAGTACTTC
clone_size: -
v_call: TRBV29-1
j_call: TRBJ2-5
d_call: TRBD1

cdr3_aa: CASSLIGGRPLQETQYF
cdr3_nt: TGTGCCAGCAGCTTAATTGGCGGGAGGCCTTTACAAGAGACCCAGTACTTC
clone_size: -
v_call: TRBV7-3
j_call: TRBJ2-5
d_call: TRBD2

cdr3_aa: CASSLILAGGTDTQYF
cdr3_nt: TGTGCCAGCAGCTTAATCTTAGCGGGGGGGACAGATACGCAGTATTTT
clone_size: once
v_call: TRBV7-9
j_call: TRBJ2-3
d_call: TRBD2

cdr3_aa: CASSPLLGQAKNIQYF
cdr3_nt: TGTGCCAGCAGCCCTTTATTGGGACAGGCCAAAAACATTCAGTACTTC
clone_size: -
v_call: TRBV7-9
j_call: TRBJ2-4
d_call: TRBD1

cdr3_aa: CASGGGETQYF
cdr3_nt: TGTGCCAGTGGAGGTGGAGAGACCCAGTACTTC
clone_size: -
v_call: TRBV6-1
j_call: TRBJ2-5
d_call: -

cdr3_aa: CASREGIWLAGVFQETQYF
cdr3_nt: TGTGCCAGCCGCGAAGGGATCTGGCTAGCGGGGGTGTTCCAAGAGACCCAGTACTTC
clone_size: -
v_call: TRBV6-1
j_call: TRBJ2-5
d_call: TRBD2

cdr3_aa: CASSLTGRNTEAFF
cdr3_nt: TGTGCCAGCAGTTTAACAGGGCGGAACACTGAAGCTTTCTTT
clone_size: once
v_call: TRBV27
j_call: TRBJ1-1
d_call: -

cdr3_aa: CASSLSSSGWNEKLFF
cdr3_nt: TGTGCCAGCAGCCTATCATCCTCAGGTTGGAATGAAAAACTGTTTTTT
clone_size: medium-sized
v_call: TRBV7-6
j_call: TRBJ1-4
d_call: -

cdr3_aa: CASSLAGVDQYF
cdr3_nt: TGCGCCAGCAGTCTAGCGGGAGTAGACCAGTACTTC
clone_size: -
v_call: TRBV5-1
j_call: TRBJ2-5
d_call: TRBD2

cdr3_aa: CAISDPDRGNTEAFF
cdr3_nt: TGTGCCATCAGCGACCCAGACAGGGGGAACACTGAAGCTTTCTTT
clone_size: -
v_call: TRBV10-3
j_call: TRBJ1-1
d_call: TRBD1

cdr3_aa: CASSQKRGGYETQYF
cdr3_nt: TGTGCCAGCAGCCAAAAGCGGGGGGGATACGAGACCCAGTACTTC
clone_size: -
v_call: TRBV5-4
j_call: TRBJ2-5
d_call: TRBD2

cdr3_aa: CASSVTSGGGETQYF
cdr3_nt: TGTGCCAGCAGCGTTACTAGCGGGGGTGGGGAGACCCAGTACTTC
clone_size: -
v_call: TRBV9
j_call: TRBJ2-5
d_call: TRBD2

cdr3_aa: CASSQGDNEQFF
cdr3_nt: TGCGCCAGCAGCCAAGGGGACAATGAGCAGTTCTTC
clone_size: -
v_call: TRBV4-1
j_call: TRBJ2-1
d_call: -

cdr3_aa: CASSQSGGAISYEQYF
cdr3_nt: TGTGCCAGCAGTCAGAGCGGGGGGGCTATCTCCTACGAGCAGTACTTC
clone_size: -
v_call: TRBV7-9
j_call: TRBJ2-7
d_call: TRBD2

cdr3_aa: CASSPPRGERETQYF
cdr3_nt: TGTGCCAGCAGCCCTCCCCGAGGGGAGAGAGAGACCCAGTACTTC
clone_size: -
v_call: TRBV11-2
j_call: TRBJ2-5
d_call: -

cdr3_aa: CASSQGLTSGYEQYF
cdr3_nt: TGTGCCAGCAGCCAAGGTCTGACTAGCGGTTACGAGCAGTACTTC
clone_size: -
v_call: TRBV4-2
j_call: TRBJ2-7
d_call: TRBD2

cdr3_aa: CASSVGNSRQFF
cdr3_nt: TGTGCCAGCAGCGTAGGGAACTCCAGGCAGTTCTTC
clone_size: -
v_call: TRBV9
j_call: TRBJ2-1
d_call: -

cdr3_aa: CASSQDHGTGGREQYF
cdr3_nt: TGCGCCAGCAGCCAAGATCATGGGACAGGGGGCAGGGAGCAGTACTTC
clone_size: -
v_call: TRBV4-1
j_call: TRBJ2-7
d_call: TRBD1

cdr3_aa: CASSLTGTYEQYF
cdr3_nt: TGTGCCAGCAGTCTGACAGGGACCTACGAGCAGTACTTC
clone_size: -
v_call: TRBV27
j_call: TRBJ2-7
d_call: TRBD1

cdr3_aa: CASSRKQGLNTEAFF
cdr3_nt: TGCGCCAGCAGCCGTAAACAGGGATTGAACACTGAAGCTTTCTTT
clone_size: -
v_call: TRBV5-1
j_call: TRBJ1-1
d_call: -

cdr3_aa: CASSYNPNGELFF
cdr3_nt: TGTGCCAGCAGTTACAACCCGAACGGGGAGCTGTTTTTT
clone_size: -
v_call: TRBV6-5
j_call: TRBJ2-2
d_call: -

cdr3_aa: CASSLASFGVYEQYF
cdr3_nt: TGTGCCAGCAGCTTAGCATCGTTCGGGGTCTACGAGCAGTACTTC
clone_size: -
v_call: TRBV7-2
j_call: TRBJ2-7
d_call: -

cdr3_aa: CAISDGTDTQYF
cdr3_nt: TGTGCCATCAGTGATGGCACAGATACGCAGTATTTT
clone_size: -
v_call: TRBV10-3
j_call: TRBJ2-3
d_call: -

cdr3_aa: CASNRPDSGQVNQPQHF
cdr3_nt: TGTGCCAGCAATCGGCCCGATTCGGGACAGGTCAATCAGCCCCAGCATTTT
clone_size: many
v_call: TRBV27
j_call: TRBJ1-5
d_call: TRBD1

cdr3_aa: CASSGSGSWPQHF
cdr3_nt: TGTGCCAGCAGCGGGAGCGGCTCGTGGCCCCAGCATTTT
clone_size: -
v_call: TRBV9
j_call: TRBJ1-5
d_call: -

cdr3_aa: CASSKSWGDTGELFF
cdr3_nt: TGTGCCAGCAGTAAGAGTTGGGGGGATACCGGGGAGCTGTTTTTT
clone_size: -
v_call: TRBV27
j_call: TRBJ2-2
d_call: -

cdr3_aa: CASSDPGLSTSPLHF
cdr3_nt: TGTGCCAGCAGCGATCCGGGACTCTCGACCTCACCCCTCCACTTT
clone_size: few
v_call: TRBV4-2
j_call: TRBJ1-6
d_call: -

cdr3_aa: CASSEAGQTYEQYF
cdr3_nt: TGTGCCAGCAGTGAAGCGGGACAGACCTACGAGCAGTACTTC
clone_size: -
v_call: TRBV2
j_call: TRBJ2-7
d_call: TRBD1

cdr3_aa: CASRLAGGPGEQFF
cdr3_nt: TGTGCCAGTAGGCTAGCGGGAGGGCCGGGTGAGCAGTTCTTC
clone_size: -
v_call: TRBV19
j_call: TRBJ2-1
d_call: TRBD2

cdr3_aa: CASSPMGATEAFF
cdr3_nt: TGTGCCAGCAGCCCTATGGGGGCTACTGAAGCTTTCTTT
clone_size: -
v_call: TRBV7-9
j_call: TRBJ1-1
d_call: -

cdr3_aa: CASKAGGGNQPQHF
cdr3_nt: TGTGCCAGTAAAGCGGGGGGAGGCAATCAGCCCCAGCATTTT
clone_size: -
v_call: TRBV19
j_call: TRBJ1-5
d_call: -

cdr3_aa: CASVSAAGDVNTEAFF
cdr3_nt: TGTGCCAGCGTGTCAGCGGCAGGGGACGTCAACACTGAAGCTTTCTTT
clone_size: once
v_call: TRBV7-4
j_call: TRBJ1-1
d_call: -

cdr3_aa: CASSLQGGIGTDTQYF
cdr3_nt: TGTGCCAGCAGCTTACAGGGCGGGATAGGAACAGATACGCAGTATTTT
clone_size: -
v_call: TRBV7-2
j_call: TRBJ2-3
d_call: -

cdr3_aa: CASNGQGPYEQYF
cdr3_nt: TGTGCCAGCAATGGACAGGGACCCTACGAGCAGTACTTC
clone_size: -
v_call: TRBV28
j_call: TRBJ2-7
d_call: TRBD1

cdr3_aa: CASSSSQGRNSPLHF
cdr3_nt: TGTGCCAGCAGCTCCAGCCAGGGGAGGAATTCACCCCTCCACTTT
clone_size: -
v_call: TRBV7-3
j_call: TRBJ1-6
d_call: -

cdr3_aa: CATSRGFLDRPYGYTF
cdr3_nt: TGTGCCACCAGCAGAGGTTTTTTGGACAGACCCTATGGCTACACCTTC
clone_size: -
v_call: TRBV15
j_call: TRBJ1-2
d_call: -

cdr3_aa: CASSLDSSLGNTIYF
cdr3_nt: TGTGCCAGCAGCTTAGACAGCAGCCTTGGAAACACCATATATTTT
clone_size: -
v_call: TRBV7-9
j_call: TRBJ1-3
d_call: -

cdr3_aa: CASSPPGTGATGELFF
cdr3_nt: TGTGCCAGCAGCCCCCCCGGGACAGGGGCCACCGGGGAGCTGTTTTTT
clone_size: -
v_call: TRBV13
j_call: TRBJ2-2
d_call: TRBD1

cdr3_aa: CASSSRGTSGGTYNEQFF
cdr3_nt: TGTGCCAGCAGCTCAAGGGGAACTAGCGGGGGGACCTACAATGAGCAGTTCTTC
clone_size: -
v_call: TRBV9
j_call: TRBJ2-1
d_call: TRBD2

cdr3_aa: CAISESQQAGNSPLHF
cdr3_nt: TGTGCCATCAGTGAGTCTCAACAGGCTGGCAATTCACCCCTCCACTTT
clone_size: -
v_call: TRBV10-3
j_call: TRBJ1-6
d_call: -

cdr3_aa: CASSSGQDLAKNIQYF
cdr3_nt: TGTGCCAGCAGCTCAGGACAGGACTTAGCCAAAAACATTCAGTACTTC
clone_size: -
v_call: TRBV7-9
j_call: TRBJ2-4
d_call: TRBD1

cdr3_aa: CASSRPGTGMSSYEQYF
cdr3_nt: TGTGCCAGCAGCCGTCCCGGGACAGGCATGAGCTCCTACGAGCAGTACTTC
clone_size: -
v_call: TRBV7-9
j_call: TRBJ2-7
d_call: TRBD1

cdr3_aa: CASSPLGGGQYF
cdr3_nt: TGTGCCAGCAGCCCCCTTGGCGGGGGGCAGTACTTC
clone_size: -
v_call: TRBV5-4
j_call: TRBJ2-7
d_call: TRBD2

cdr3_aa: CASSFRGGGPTSYNEQFF
cdr3_nt: TGTGCCAGCAGCTTTCGAGGTGGGGGGCCTACTTCCTACAATGAGCAGTTCTTC
clone_size: -
v_call: TRBV5-4
j_call: TRBJ2-1
d_call: -

cdr3_aa: CASSVGGTDTQYF
cdr3_nt: TGTGCCAGCAGCGTAGGTGGGACAGATACGCAGTATTTT
clone_size: -
v_call: TRBV9
j_call: TRBJ2-3
d_call: -

cdr3_aa: CANTASGNTIYF
cdr3_nt: TGTGCCAACACAGCCTCTGGAAACACCATATATTTT
clone_size: -
v_call: TRBV27
j_call: TRBJ1-3
d_call: -

cdr3_aa: CASSPVSPYEQYF
cdr3_nt: TGTGCCAGCAGTCCGGTTAGCCCCTACGAGCAGTACTTC
clone_size: -
v_call: TRBV27
j_call: TRBJ2-7
d_call: -